The clone carrying this T cell receptor beta chain showed up just a few times. The data stem from a study of blood T cell repertoires in COVID-19. Only in-frame clones appear in the TCRdb table, and some are missing; sequencing was by immunoSEQ multiplex PCR. The table shows 220,000 or so clones, with around 84% occurring only once. This CDR3 contains 16 residues. V dropped 4 bases and J dropped 14; count of bases not matched to a gene: 18. The V gene's germline CDR1 is SGDLS and CDR2 YYNGEE. The specimen sequenced was PBMCs or T cells enriched from blood (not recorded which). The chain is built from TRBV9 and TRBJ1-6, with 7 bases identical to TRBD1. This clonotype originated in a woman aged 40-49 years who had recovered from COVID-19. CDR3 protein: CASSPAGQGGTWALHF. Here the CDR3 DNA reads TGTGCCAGCAGCCCAGCTGGGCAGGGGGGTACTTGGGCCCTCCACTTT.